These 16 T cell receptor beta chains came from one sample sequenced in a study of personalized T cell therapy for brain tumors. No antigen has been identified for these receptors. Peptide-stimulated T cells supplied the RNA used for beta-chain CDR3 sequencing. Method: immunoSEQ multiplex PCR; TCRdb's copy keeps in-frame clones and lacks some. The sample comprises around 1,800 clones, less than 25% of which are singletons, and just under 45% rests with the top ten. The specimen sequenced was a T cell product expanded with peptides in culture. The receptor set was obtained from a human donor with medulloblastoma.

The chain recombines TRBV29-1 with TRBJ2-1; 7 bases match TRBD2. Germline CDR1 is SQVTM and CDR2 is ANQGSEA. The CDR3 covers 13 residues. J was trimmed by 8 bases and V by 6 bases; bases with no gene match: 10. Here the CDR3 DNA reads TGCAGCGTCCATGGGGGGGTCTCCTATGAGCAGTTCTTC. It specifies CSVHGGVSYEQFF.

In this sample, this clone turned up a few times. The rearrangement links TRBV28 to TRBJ2-1; possibly TRBD1 or TRBD2 for D (5 bases each). Trimming removed 6 bases from V and 8 bases from J, with 23 bases in between. Per the germline V gene, CDR1 is MDHEN and CDR2 is SYDVKM. There are 16 residues in the CDR3. The CDR3 region is CASRTRWGDEGYEQFF. CDR3 coding DNA: TGTGCCAGCAGGACCAGGTGGGGAGACGAGGGGTATGAGCAGTTCTTC.

A few counts support this clone. The chain recombines TRBV4-2 with TRBJ1-3, with D unresolved. The CDR3 length is 15 residues. Germline V CDR1 and CDR2: LGHNA, YNFKEQ. V was clipped by 2 bases and J by 3 bases, with 11 bases between them. The CDR3 nucleotides read TGTGCCAGCAGCCAACTCAGGACGAATGGAAACACCATATATTTT. As protein: CASSQLRTNGNTIYF.

This clone has more than one count but fewer than ten. The rearrangement links TRBV3-1 (or the pseudogene TRBV3-2) to TRBJ2-5, with TRBD1 matching over 7 bases. The V and J ends lost 8 bases and 4 bases, in that order; junction bases with no gene match: 10. This CDR3 region has 14 residues. The germline CDR1 and CDR2 sequences are LGHDT and YNNKEL (reference sequence). CDR3 region: CASARDSAAETQYF. In DNA, the CDR3 is TGTGCCAGCGCTAGGGACAGTGCGGCAGAGACCCAGTACTTC.

The chain uses TRBV29-1 and TRBJ2-7, with 8 bases aligning to TRBD2. There are 15 residues in the CDR3. CDR1 and CDR2 from the germline V gene are SQVTM and ANQGSEA. The trim removed 3 bases at V and 3 bases at J, leaving 10 bases unmatched. CDR3 residues: CSVDGGGGADYEQYF. The CDR3 nucleotides are TGCAGCGTTGACGGGGGGGGCGGGGCAGACTACGAGCAGTACTTC.

A word on this clone: Just one base apart from a much larger clone, this may be a read error. This rearrangement joins TRBV19 to TRBJ2-1; perhaps TRBD2 as D (5 bases). V lost 5 bases and J lost 8, with 13 bases in between. This CDR3 contains 13 residues. Per germline, CDR1 LNHDA and CDR2 SQIVND (reference sequence). This chain's CDR3 is CASSEASLDEQFF. The CDR3 DNA is TGTGCCAGTAGTGAAGCTAGCTTGGATGAGCAGTTCTTC.

The chain recombines TRBV21-1 with TRBJ2-1; TRBD2, the D gene given by the table, was not confirmed from the DNA. TRBV21-1 is tagged as a pseudogene. This CDR3 region has 17 residues. The CDR3 DNA reads TGTGCCAGCAGTACACGAATAGCACACCATTCCGACAATGAGCAGTTCTTC. As protein: CASSTRIAHHSDNEQFF.

This clone is termed medium-sized. The V and J genes are TRBV28 and TRBJ2-5, with unresolved D. Trimming pared 1 base from V and 4 bases from J, leaving 13 bases between. Germline V gives CDR1 MDHEN, CDR2 SYDVKM. The CDR3 loop spans 15 amino acids. The CDR3 sequence: CASSLYGLLAETQYF. CDR3 in DNA: TGTGCCAGCAGTTTATACGGATTGCTGGCAGAGACCCAGTACTTC.

This clone counts as medium-sized. V gene TRBV10-3 combines with J gene TRBJ2-7, with a tentative D call TRBD2 (5 bases). Germline loops: CDR1 ENHRY, CDR2 SYGVKD. This CDR3 is 13 amino acids long. V was trimmed by 8 bases and J by 3 bases, leaving 14 bases between them. The CDR3 spells CAIAPGSYYEQYF. For the CDR3, the DNA is TGTGCCATCGCGCCGGGAAGCTACTACGAGCAGTACTTC.

This clone has more than one count but fewer than ten. The chain has TRBV3-1 (or the pseudogene TRBV3-2) and TRBJ2-5; D tentatively reads TRBD1 or TRBD2 (5 bases each). The germline V gene encodes CDR1 LGHDT and CDR2 YNNKEL (reference sequence). CDR3 length equals 15 residues. Trimming stripped 0 bases from V and 4 bases from J, with 12 bases between. In DNA form, the CDR3 reads TGTGCCAGCAGCCAAGAAGGGTGGGGGTCAGAGACCCAGTACTTC. It specifies CASSQEGWGSETQYF.

The V call is TRBV9, the J call TRBJ2-1; D may be TRBD1 or TRBD2 (5 bases each). The germline V gene encodes CDR1 SGDLS and CDR2 YYNGEE. This CDR3 comprises 17 residues. Between the trimmed V and J ends, which lost 0 bases and 6 bases, there was a span of 19 bases. The CDR3 here is CASSVDPGTPSGNEQFF. DNA of the CDR3: TGTGCCAGCAGCGTAGACCCGGGGACGCCTTCGGGCAATGAGCAGTTCTTC. The complete variable domain, with remaining parts taken from reference TRBV9 and TRBJ2-1, reads DSGVTQTPKHLITATGQRVTLRCSPRSGDLSVYWYQQSLDQGLQFLIQYYNGEERAKGNILERFSAQQFPDLHSELNLSSLELGDSALYFCASSVDPGTPSGNEQFFGPGTRLTVL.

This clone was detected ten times or more. The chain combines TRBV5-5 with TRBJ2-5, with TRBD2 matching 7 bases. The CDR3 contains 16 residues. From germline, CDR1 is SGHKS and CDR2 YYEKEE (reference sequence). Trimming at V came to 0 bases and at J to 4 bases, leaving 9 bases not matched to a gene. This chain's CDR3 is CASSLGSGRDIETQYF. The CDR3, as DNA: TGTGCCAGCAGCTTGGGTAGCGGGCGCGATATAGAGACCCAGTACTTC.

In its sample, this clone was seen a few times. V and J are TRBV27 and TRBJ2-3, with D hard to call. Germline CDR1 MNHEY, CDR2 SMNVEV (reference sequence). V lost 4 bases to trimming and J lost 1 base, with 12 bases between them. This CDR3 has 15 amino acids. The CDR3 DNA sequence: TGTGCCAGCAGTTCCCACCCGGACGGCACAGATACGCAGTATTTT. As protein: CASSSHPDGTDTQYF.

This clone came up a few times. V and J are TRBV28 and TRBJ2-5; either TRBD1 or TRBD2 may supply D (5 bases each). V shed 3 bases and J shed 9 bases, with 26 bases lying between them. The CDR3 contains 17 residues. From germline, CDR1 is MDHEN and CDR2 SYDVKM. The CDR3 DNA is TGTGCCAGCAGTTTCCTAATAATCGGGGACCGGCCAAGGGCCCAGTACTTC. Translated: CASSFLIIGDRPRAQYF. The full variable domain, in which reference TRBV28 and TRBJ2-5 provide the parts outside the CDR3, is DVKVTQSSRYLVKRTGEKVFLECVQDMDHENMFWYRQDPGLGLRLIYFSYDVKMKEKGDIPEGYSVSREKKERFSLILESASTNQTSMYLCASSFLIIGDRPRAQYFGPGTRLLVL.

This clone was observed a few times. The rearrangement joins TRBV7-8 to TRBJ2-6; no firm D call. The CDR3 contains 15 residues. Germline V gene data show CDR1 as SGHVS and CDR2 as FQNEAQ. With 5 bases removed from V and 4 bases from J, the gap between germline ends came to 12 bases. CDR3 nucleotides: TGTGCCAGCAGCCCCGCTGGGCCGGGGGCCAACGTCCTGACTTTC. This gives the protein CASSPAGPGANVLTF.

This clone was recorded once. The junction does not match germline at one end; this may be a read error. The rearrangement joins TRBV28 to TRBJ2-3; D gene uncertain. There are 14 residues in the CDR3. The germline CDR1 and CDR2 sequences are MDHEN and SYDVKM. The CDR3, as DNA: TGTGCCGGCAGACCCTATGGAAGCACAGATACGCAGTATTTT. Translating gives CAGRPYGSTDTQYF.